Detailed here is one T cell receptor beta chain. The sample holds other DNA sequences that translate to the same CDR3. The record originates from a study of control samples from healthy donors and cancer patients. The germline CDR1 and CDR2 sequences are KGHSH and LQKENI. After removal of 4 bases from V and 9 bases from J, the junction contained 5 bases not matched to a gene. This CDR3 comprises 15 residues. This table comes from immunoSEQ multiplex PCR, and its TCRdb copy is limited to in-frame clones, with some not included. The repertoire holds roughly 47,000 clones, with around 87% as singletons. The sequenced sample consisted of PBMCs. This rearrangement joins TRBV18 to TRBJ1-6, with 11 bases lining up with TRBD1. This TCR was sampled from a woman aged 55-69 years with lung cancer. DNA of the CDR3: TGTGCCAGCTCACTCCGGACAGGGGGCAGTTCACCCCTCCACTTT. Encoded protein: CASSLRTGGSSPLHF.